The present entry profiles one T cell receptor (beta chain) with its context. The CDR3 is 19 residues long. CDR1 and CDR2 from the germline V gene are ENHRY and SYGVKD. V lost 8 bases to trimming and J lost 2 bases, with 29 bases between them. In the original analysis: Scientists estimated how many nucleated cells there were by amplifying reference gene primers. Clones were sequenced by immunoSEQ multiplex PCR, and TCRdb holds only the in-frame ones, with some missing. That table supplies the V and J calls and clone size; D and trimming were determined from the DNA. The sample has about 140,000 clones; approximately 80% are singletons. This specimen comes from a study of blood T cell repertoires in COVID-19. Study at large: Samples representing acute and convalescent COVID-19 were sourced from the United States, Italy and Spain. The analysed material was cDNA or gDNA that came from T cells, B-cell-depleted T cells, or PBMCs.

This chain joins TRBV10-3 and TRBJ2-3, with D possibly TRBD1 on 6 matching bases. The clonotype originates from a human donor in a cohort sampled during active COVID-19. Specimen: peripheral blood. CDR3 DNA sequence: TGTGCCATCGCTGGGACACCCCCCGGAACTGGGTCCTCCACAGATACGCAGTATTTT. It yields the protein CAIAGTPPGTGSSTDTQYF.